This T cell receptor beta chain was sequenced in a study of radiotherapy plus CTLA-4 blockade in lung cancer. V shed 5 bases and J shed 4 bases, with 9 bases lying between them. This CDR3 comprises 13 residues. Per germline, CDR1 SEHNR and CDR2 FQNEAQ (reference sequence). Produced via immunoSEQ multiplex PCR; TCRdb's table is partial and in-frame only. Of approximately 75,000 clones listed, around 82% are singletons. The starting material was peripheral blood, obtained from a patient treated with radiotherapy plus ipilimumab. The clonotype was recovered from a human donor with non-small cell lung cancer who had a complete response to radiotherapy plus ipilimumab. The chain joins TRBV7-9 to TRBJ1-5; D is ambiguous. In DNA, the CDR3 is TGTGCCAGCAGCCAGGACGGAAATCAGCCCCAGCATTTT. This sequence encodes CASSQDGNQPQHF.